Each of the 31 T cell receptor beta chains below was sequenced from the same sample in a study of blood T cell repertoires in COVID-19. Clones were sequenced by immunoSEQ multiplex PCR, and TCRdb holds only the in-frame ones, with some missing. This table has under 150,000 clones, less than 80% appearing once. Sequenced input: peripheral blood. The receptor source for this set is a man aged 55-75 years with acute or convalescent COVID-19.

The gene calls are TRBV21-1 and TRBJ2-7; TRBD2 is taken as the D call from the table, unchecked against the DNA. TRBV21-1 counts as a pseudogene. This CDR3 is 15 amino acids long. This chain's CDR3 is CASSSSGRNCYEQYF. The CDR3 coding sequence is TGTGCCAGCAGCTCTAGCGGGAGGAACTGCTACGAGCAGTACTTC.

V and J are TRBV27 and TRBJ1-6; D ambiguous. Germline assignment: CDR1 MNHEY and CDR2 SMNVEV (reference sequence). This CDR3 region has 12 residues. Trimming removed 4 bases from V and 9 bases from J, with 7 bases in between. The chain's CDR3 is CASSYRGSPLHF. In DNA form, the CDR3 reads TGTGCCAGCAGTTATCGGGGTTCACCCCTCCACTTT.

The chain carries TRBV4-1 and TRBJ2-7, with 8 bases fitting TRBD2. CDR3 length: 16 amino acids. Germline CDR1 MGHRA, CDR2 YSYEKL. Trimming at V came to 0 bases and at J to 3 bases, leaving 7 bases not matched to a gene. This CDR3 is CASSQDWGLGVYEQYF. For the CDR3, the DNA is TGCGCCAGCAGCCAAGATTGGGGACTAGGGGTCTACGAGCAGTACTTC.

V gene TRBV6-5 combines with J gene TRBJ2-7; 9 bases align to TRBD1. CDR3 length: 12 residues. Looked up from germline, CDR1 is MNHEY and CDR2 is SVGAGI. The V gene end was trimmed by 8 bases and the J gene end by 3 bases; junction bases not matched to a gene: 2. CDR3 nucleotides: TGTGCCAGCGCGGACAGGGGCTACGAGCAGTACTTC. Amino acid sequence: CASADRGYEQYF.

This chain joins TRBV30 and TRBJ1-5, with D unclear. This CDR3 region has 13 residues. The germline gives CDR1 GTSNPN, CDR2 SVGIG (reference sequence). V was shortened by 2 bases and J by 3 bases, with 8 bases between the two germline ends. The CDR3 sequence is CAWSPLVNQPQHF. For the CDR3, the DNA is TGTGCCTGGAGTCCTCTCGTCAATCAGCCCCAGCATTTT.

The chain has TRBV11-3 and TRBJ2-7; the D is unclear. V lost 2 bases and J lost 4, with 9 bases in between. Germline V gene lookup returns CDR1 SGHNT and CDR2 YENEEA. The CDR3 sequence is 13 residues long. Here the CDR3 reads CASSLSPMYEQYF. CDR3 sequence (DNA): TGTGCCAGCAGCTTAAGCCCGATGTACGAGCAGTACTTC.

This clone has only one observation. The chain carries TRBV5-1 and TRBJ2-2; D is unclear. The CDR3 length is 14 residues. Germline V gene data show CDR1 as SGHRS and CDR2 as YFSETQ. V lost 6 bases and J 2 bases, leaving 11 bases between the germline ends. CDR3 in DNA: TGCGCCAGCACCTATGACTCAAACACCGGGGAGCTGTTTTTT. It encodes CASTYDSNTGELFF.

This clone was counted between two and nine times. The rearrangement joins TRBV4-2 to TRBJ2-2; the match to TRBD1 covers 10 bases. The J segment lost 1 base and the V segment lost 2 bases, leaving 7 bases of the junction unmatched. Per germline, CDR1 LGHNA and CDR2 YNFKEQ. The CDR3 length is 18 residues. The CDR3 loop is CASSQPSRTGGNTGELFF. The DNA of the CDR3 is TGTGCCAGCAGCCAACCCTCCAGGACAGGGGGGAACACCGGGGAGCTGTTTTTT.

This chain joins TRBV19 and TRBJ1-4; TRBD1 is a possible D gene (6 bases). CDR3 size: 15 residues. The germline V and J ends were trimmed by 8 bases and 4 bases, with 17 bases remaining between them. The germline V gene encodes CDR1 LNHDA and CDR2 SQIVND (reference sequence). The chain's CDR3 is CASRRRQALNEKLFF. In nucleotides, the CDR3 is TGTGCCAGTCGCCGAAGACAGGCCCTTAATGAAAAACTGTTTTTT.

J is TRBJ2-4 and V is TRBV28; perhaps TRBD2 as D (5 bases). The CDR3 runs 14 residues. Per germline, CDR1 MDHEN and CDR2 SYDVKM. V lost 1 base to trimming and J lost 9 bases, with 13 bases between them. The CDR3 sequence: CASSLFDGGSIQYF. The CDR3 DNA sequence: TGTGCCAGCAGTTTATTCGATGGTGGGAGCATTCAGTACTTC.

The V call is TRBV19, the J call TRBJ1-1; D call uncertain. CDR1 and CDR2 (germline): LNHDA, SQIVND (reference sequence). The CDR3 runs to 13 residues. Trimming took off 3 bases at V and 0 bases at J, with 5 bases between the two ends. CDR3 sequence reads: CASSIAMNTEAFF. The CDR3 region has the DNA TGTGCCAGTAGTATCGCGATGAACACTGAAGCTTTCTTT.

CDR3 loop: CASSLAHSGIGELFF. CDR3 nucleotide sequence: TGTGCCAGCAGCTTAGCGCACAGCGGAATCGGGGAGCTGTTTTTT. The chain recombines TRBV7-2 with TRBJ2-2; possibly TRBD2 for D (5 bases). The CDR3 spans 15 residues. The V gene lost 0 bases and the J gene lost 7 bases, with 12 bases spanning the gap. Germline lookup yields CDR1 SGHTA and CDR2 FQGNSA.

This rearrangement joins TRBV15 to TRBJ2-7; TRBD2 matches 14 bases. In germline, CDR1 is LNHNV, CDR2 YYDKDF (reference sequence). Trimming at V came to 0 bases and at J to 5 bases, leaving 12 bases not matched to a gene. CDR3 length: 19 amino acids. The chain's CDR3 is CATSRDETSGRAGVNEQYF. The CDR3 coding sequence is TGTGCCACCAGCAGAGATGAGACTAGCGGGAGGGCGGGGGTAAACGAGCAGTACTTC.

CDR3 DNA: TGCGCCAGCAGCCCCGGACAGGAGAAGGCTGGAAACACCATATATTTT. Residues: CASSPGQEKAGNTIYF. This chain links TRBV5-1 with TRBJ1-3; 7 nucleotides align to TRBD1. Trimming removed 4 bases from V and 2 bases from J; junction bases left unmatched: 9. The length of the CDR3 is 16 residues. Germline CDR1 and CDR2: SGHRS and YFSETQ.

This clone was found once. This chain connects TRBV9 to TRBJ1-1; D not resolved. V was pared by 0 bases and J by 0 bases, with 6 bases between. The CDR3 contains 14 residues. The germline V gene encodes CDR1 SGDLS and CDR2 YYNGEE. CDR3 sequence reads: CASSVAQVNTEAFF. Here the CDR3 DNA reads TGTGCCAGCAGCGTAGCCCAGGTGAACACTGAAGCTTTCTTT.

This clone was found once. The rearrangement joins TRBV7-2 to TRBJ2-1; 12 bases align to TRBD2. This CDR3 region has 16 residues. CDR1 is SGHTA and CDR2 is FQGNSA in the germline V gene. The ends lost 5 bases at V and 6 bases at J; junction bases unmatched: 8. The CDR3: CASSTLAGGFGNEQFF. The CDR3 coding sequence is TGTGCCAGCAGCACCCTAGCGGGAGGGTTTGGCAATGAGCAGTTCTTC.

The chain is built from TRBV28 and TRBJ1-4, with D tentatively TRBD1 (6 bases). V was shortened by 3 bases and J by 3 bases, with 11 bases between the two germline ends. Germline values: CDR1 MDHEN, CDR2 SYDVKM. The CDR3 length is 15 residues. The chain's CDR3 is CASSFLSGANEKLFF. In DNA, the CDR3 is TGTGCCAGCAGTTTTTTGTCAGGGGCTAATGAAAAACTGTTTTTT.

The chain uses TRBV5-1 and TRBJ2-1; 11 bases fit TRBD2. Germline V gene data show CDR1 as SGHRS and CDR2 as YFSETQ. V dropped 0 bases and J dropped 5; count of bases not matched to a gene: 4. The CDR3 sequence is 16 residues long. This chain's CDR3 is CASSLELAGADNEQFF. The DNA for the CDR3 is TGCGCCAGCAGCTTGGAACTAGCGGGAGCGGACAATGAGCAGTTCTTC.

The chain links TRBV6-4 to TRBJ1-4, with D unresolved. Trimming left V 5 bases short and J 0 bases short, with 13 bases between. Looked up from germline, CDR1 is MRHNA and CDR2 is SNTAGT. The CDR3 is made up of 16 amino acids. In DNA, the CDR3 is TGTGCCAGCAGTCCCGCTAAATCCGCAACTAATGAAAAACTGTTTTTT. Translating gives CASSPAKSATNEKLFF.

In DNA form, the CDR3 reads TGCGCCAGCAGCTCCACGGGGGAGACCTACAATGAGCAGTTCTTC. It codes for CASSSTGETYNEQFF. The chain combines TRBV5-1 with TRBJ2-1, with D perhaps TRBD2 (6 bases). V was clipped by 3 bases and J by 2 bases, with 12 bases between them. The germline CDR1 and CDR2 sequences are SGHRS and YFSETQ. The CDR3 contains 15 residues.

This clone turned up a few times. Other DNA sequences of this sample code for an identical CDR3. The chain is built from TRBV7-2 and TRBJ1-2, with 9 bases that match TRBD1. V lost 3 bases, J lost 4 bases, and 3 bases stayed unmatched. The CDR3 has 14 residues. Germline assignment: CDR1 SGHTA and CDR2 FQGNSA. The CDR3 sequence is CASSLGQGSYGYTF. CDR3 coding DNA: TGTGCCAGCAGCTTGGGACAGGGAAGCTATGGCTACACCTTC.

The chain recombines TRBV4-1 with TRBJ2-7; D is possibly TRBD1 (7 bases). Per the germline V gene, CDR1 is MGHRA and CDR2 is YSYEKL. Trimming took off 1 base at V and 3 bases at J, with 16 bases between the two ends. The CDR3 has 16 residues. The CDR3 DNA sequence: TGCGCCAGCAGCCAAGTCTCTCAGGGGGGTCGCTACGAGCAGTACTTC. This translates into CASSQVSQGGRYEQYF.

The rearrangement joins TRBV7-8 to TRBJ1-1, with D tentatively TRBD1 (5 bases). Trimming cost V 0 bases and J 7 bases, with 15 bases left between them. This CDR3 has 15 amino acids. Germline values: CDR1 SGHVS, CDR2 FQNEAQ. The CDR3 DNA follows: TGTGCCAGCAGCTTAGCGGCCAGGGCGATAGGTGAAGCTTTCTTT. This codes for CASSLAARAIGEAFF.

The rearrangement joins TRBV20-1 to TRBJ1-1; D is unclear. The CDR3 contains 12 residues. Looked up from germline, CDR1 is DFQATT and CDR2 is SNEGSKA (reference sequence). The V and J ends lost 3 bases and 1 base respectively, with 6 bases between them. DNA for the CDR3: TGCAGTGCTAGTGCCAGGAACACTGAAGCTTTCTTT. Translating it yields CSASARNTEAFF.

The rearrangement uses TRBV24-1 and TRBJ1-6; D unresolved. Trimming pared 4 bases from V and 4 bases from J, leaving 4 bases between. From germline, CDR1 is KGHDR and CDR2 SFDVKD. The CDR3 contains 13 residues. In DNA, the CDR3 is TGTGCCACCAGTGAATCGTATAATTCACCCCTCCACTTT. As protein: CATSESYNSPLHF.

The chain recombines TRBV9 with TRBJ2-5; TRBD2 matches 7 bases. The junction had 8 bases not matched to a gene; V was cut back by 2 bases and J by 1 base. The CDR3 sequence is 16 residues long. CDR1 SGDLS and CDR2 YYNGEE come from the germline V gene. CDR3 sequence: CASSVSNGRPQETQYF. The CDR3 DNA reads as TGTGCCAGCAGCGTTAGTAACGGGAGGCCCCAAGAGACCCAGTACTTC.

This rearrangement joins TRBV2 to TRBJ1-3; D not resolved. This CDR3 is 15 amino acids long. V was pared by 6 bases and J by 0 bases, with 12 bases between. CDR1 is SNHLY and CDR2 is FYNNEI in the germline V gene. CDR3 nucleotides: TGTGCCAGCAGGGGAGACCAGAGCTCTGGAAACACCATATATTTT. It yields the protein CASRGDQSSGNTIYF.

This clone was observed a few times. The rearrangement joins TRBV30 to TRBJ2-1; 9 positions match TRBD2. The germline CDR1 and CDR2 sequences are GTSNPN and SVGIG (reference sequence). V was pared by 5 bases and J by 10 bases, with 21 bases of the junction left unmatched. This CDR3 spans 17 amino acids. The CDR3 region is CAWAPSKVAGVTGEQFF. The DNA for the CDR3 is TGTGCCTGGGCCCCAAGCAAGGTAGCGGGGGTTACGGGAGAGCAGTTCTTC.

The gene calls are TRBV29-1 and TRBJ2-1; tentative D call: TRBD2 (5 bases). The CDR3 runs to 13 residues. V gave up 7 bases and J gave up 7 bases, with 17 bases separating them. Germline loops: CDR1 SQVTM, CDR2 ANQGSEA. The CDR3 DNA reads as TGCAGCGGGGAGCGGCTAGAGGGAAATGAGCAGTTCTTC. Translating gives CSGERLEGNEQFF.

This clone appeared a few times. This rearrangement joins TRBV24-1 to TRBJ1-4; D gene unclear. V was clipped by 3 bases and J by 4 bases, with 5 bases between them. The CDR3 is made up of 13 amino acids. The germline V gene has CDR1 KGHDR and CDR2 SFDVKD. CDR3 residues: CATSDVNNEKLFF. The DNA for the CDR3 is TGTGCCACCAGTGATGTAAATAATGAAAAACTGTTTTTT.

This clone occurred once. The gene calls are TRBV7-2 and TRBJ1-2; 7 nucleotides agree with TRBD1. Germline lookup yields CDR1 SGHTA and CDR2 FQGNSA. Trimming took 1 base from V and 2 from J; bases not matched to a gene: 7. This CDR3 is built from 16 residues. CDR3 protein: CASSLEWDSKNYGYTF. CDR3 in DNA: TGTGCCAGCAGCTTAGAATGGGACAGCAAAAACTATGGCTACACCTTC.